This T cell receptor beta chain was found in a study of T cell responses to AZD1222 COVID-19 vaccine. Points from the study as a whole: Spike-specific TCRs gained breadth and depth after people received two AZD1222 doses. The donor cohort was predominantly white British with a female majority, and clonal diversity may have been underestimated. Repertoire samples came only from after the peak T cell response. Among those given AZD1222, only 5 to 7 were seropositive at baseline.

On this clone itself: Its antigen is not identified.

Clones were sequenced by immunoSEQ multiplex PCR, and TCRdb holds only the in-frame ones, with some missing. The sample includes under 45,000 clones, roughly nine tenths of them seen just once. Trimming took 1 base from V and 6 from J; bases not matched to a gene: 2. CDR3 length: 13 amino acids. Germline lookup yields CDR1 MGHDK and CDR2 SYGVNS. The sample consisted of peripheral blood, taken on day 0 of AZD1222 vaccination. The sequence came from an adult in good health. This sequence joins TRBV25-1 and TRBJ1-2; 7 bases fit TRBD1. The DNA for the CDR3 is TGTGCCAGCAGTGAATTAGGGGGCAATGGCTACACCTTC. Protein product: CASSELGGNGYTF.